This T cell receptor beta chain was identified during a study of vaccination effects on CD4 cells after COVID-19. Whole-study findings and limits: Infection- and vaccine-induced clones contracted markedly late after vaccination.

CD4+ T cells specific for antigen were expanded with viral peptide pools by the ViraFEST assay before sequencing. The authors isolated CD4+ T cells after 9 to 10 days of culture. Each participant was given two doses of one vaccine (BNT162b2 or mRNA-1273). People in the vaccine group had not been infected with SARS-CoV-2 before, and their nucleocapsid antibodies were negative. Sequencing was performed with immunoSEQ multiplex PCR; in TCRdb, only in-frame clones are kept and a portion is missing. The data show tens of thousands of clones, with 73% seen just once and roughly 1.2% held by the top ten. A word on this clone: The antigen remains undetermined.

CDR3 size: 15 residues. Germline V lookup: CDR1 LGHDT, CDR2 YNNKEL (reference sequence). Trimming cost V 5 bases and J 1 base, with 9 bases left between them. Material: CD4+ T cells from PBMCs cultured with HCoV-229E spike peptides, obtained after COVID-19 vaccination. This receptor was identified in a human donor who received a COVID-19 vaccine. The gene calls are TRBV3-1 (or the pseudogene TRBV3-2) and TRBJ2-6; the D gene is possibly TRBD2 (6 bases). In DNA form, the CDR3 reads TGTGCCAGCAGCTATCGGGGGTCTGGGGCCAACGTCCTGACTTTC. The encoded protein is CASSYRGSGANVLTF.